These 23 T cell receptor beta chains were all obtained from the same sample, sequenced in a study of blood T cell repertoires in COVID-19 (dated by TCRdb to between 2020 and 2021). Library preparation used the immunoSEQ multiplex PCR assay. TCRdb retrieved this table from immuneACCESS and kept in-frame rearrangements only. Not all clones are present; in checked studies, unresolved V genes account for under half, and no reason is known for the remainder. Counted in this sample were about 190,000 clones; around 82% of them appeared once. Roughly 17% of the sample belongs to the ten largest clones. The sequenced material came from PBMCs or T cells enriched from blood (not recorded which). These receptors were obtained from a woman between 45 and 60 years old with acute COVID-19.

The gene calls are TRBV11-1 and TRBJ1-2; 8 bases are shared with TRBD1. Germline V lookup: CDR1 SGHAT, CDR2 FQDESV (reference sequence). J gave up 5 bases and V 5 bases, and 4 bases lay outside the gene matches. The CDR3 length is 13 residues. CDR3 region: CASSEDRVYGYTF. As DNA, the CDR3 is TGTGCCAGCAGCGAGGACAGGGTTTATGGCTACACCTTC.

The gene calls are TRBV19 and TRBJ1-4; possible D gene TRBD1, 6 bases. V dropped 7 bases and J dropped 7 bases, with 16 bases sitting between them. This CDR3 has 14 amino acids. Looked up from germline, CDR1 is LNHDA and CDR2 is SQIVND (reference sequence). The CDR3 sequence: CASTDRSVREKLFF. The CDR3 bases are TGTGCCAGTACCGACAGGTCCGTGCGTGAAAAACTGTTTTTT.

V usage is TRBV5-4 and J usage is TRBJ2-2; 7 positions agree with TRBD1. This CDR3 has 14 amino acids. In germline, CDR1 is SGHNT, CDR2 YYREEE (reference sequence). The V segment lost 5 bases and the J segment 3 bases; nucleotides outside the gene matches: 4. The CDR3 sequence is CASSLGTDTGELFF. The CDR3 nucleotides are TGTGCCAGCAGTTTAGGGACAGACACCGGGGAGCTGTTTTTT.

The gene calls are TRBV5-5 and TRBJ1-5, with TRBD1 identical over 7 bases. Trimming removed 1 base from V and 6 bases from J; junction bases left unmatched: 13. The CDR3 is 17 amino acids. The V gene's germline CDR1 is SGHKS and CDR2 YYEKEE (reference sequence). CDR3 amino acids: CASSLSWTGAGGQPQHF. CDR3 coding DNA: TGTGCCAGCAGCTTGTCGTGGACCGGGGCAGGGGGTCAGCCCCAGCATTTT.

The CDR3: CASSIWEDRKNIQYF. The CDR3 nucleotides read TGTGCCAGCAGTATATGGGAGGACAGGAAAAACATTCAGTACTTC. The rearrangement links TRBV2 to TRBJ2-4; a weak D match, TRBD1 (7 bases). This CDR3 is 15 amino acids long. Trimming took off 5 bases at V and 4 bases at J, with 15 bases between the two ends. Germline V gene data show CDR1 as SNHLY and CDR2 as FYNNEI.

The V call is TRBV10-3, the J call TRBJ2-5; 10 bases are shared with TRBD2. Germline V gene lookup returns CDR1 ENHRY and CDR2 SYGVKD. V lost 6 bases, J lost 1 base, and 5 bases stayed unmatched. The CDR3 sequence is 15 residues long. CDR3 DNA sequence: TGTGCCATCAGCCAACCTAGCGGGGGCCAAGAGACCCAGTACTTC. Translated, it gives CAISQPSGGQETQYF.

This rearrangement joins TRBV27 to TRBJ2-3; the match to TRBD2 covers 13 bases. Germline CDR1 reads MNHEY; CDR2 reads SMNVEV (reference sequence). CDR3 length: 15 residues. V trimming: 8 bases; J trimming: 6 bases; junction bases outside the gene matches: 8. The DNA for the CDR3 is TGTGCCAGCTTGGAGACTAGCGGGGGGCGGGATACGCAGTATTTT. Amino acid sequence: CASLETSGGRDTQYF.

The genes are TRBV19 and TRBJ2-1; D possibly corresponds to TRBD1 (5 bases). This CDR3 has 16 residues. Germline CDR1 and CDR2: LNHDA and SQIVND (reference sequence). The V end was cut by 3 bases, the J end by 5 bases, with 17 bases between. CDR3 nucleotide sequence: TGTGCCAGTAGTATTGGGGTAGGGGTCGCCGACAATGAGCAGTTCTTC. It encodes CASSIGVGVADNEQFF.

This chain joins TRBV19 and TRBJ1-2; 8 positions match TRBD1. Germline CDR1 LNHDA, CDR2 SQIVND (reference sequence). The V segment lost 4 bases and the J segment 3 bases; nucleotides outside the gene matches: 7. This CDR3 comprises 15 residues. The CDR3 spells CASSNPGGVDYGYTF. The DNA for the CDR3 is TGTGCCAGTAGTAACCCAGGGGGCGTCGACTATGGCTACACCTTC.

This clone was picked up a small number of times. The chain has TRBV3-1 (or the pseudogene TRBV3-2) and TRBJ2-2; 11 bases align to TRBD1. V was clipped by 4 bases and J by 4 bases; unmatched bases: 5. CDR3 length: 16 amino acids. Germline V gene data show CDR1 as LGHDT and CDR2 as YNNKEL (reference sequence). CDR3 DNA: TGTGCCAGCAGCCCCCGGACAGGGGGCTCCACCGGGGAGCTGTTTTTT. It yields the protein CASSPRTGGSTGELFF.

V gene TRBV27 combines with J gene TRBJ1-5; TRBD1 is a possible D gene (6 bases). This CDR3 comprises 15 residues. Germline assignment: CDR1 MNHEY and CDR2 SMNVEV (reference sequence). V was pared by 5 bases and J by 7 bases, with 18 bases between. This CDR3 reads CASSLLQGSGQPQHF. The CDR3 region has the DNA TGTGCCAGCAGTCTGTTGCAGGGGTCTGGGCAGCCCCAGCATTTT.

This chain uses TRBV7-6 with TRBJ2-1, with TRBD2 identical over 13 bases. Germline V gene sequence: CDR1 SGHVS, CDR2 FNYEAQ. This CDR3 comprises 19 residues. V lost 1 base to trimming and J lost 0 bases; unmatched junction nucleotides: 6. The CDR3 sequence: CASSLGLAGGLPSYNEQFF. CDR3 in DNA: TGTGCCAGCAGCTTAGGACTAGCGGGGGGTCTCCCCTCCTACAATGAGCAGTTCTTC.

The genes are TRBV7-2 and TRBJ1-5; D is undetermined. The V end was cut by 5 bases, the J end by 0 bases, with 8 bases between. Germline CDR1 reads SGHTA; CDR2 reads FQGNSA. The CDR3 spans 14 residues. The CDR3 sequence is CASSPRNSNQPQHF. DNA of the CDR3: TGTGCCAGCAGCCCCAGAAATAGCAATCAGCCCCAGCATTTT.

This rearrangement joins TRBV7-7 to TRBJ2-1, with 7 bases matching TRBD2. Germline CDR1 SSHAT, CDR2 FNYEAQ (reference sequence). This CDR3 has 15 residues. The V gene end was trimmed by 1 base and the J gene end by 3 bases; junction bases not matched to a gene: 3. The CDR3 sequence is CASSLGTSFYNEQFF. The CDR3 nucleotides read TGTGCCAGCAGCTTAGGGACTAGTTTCTACAATGAGCAGTTCTTC.

The rearrangement links TRBV6-5 to TRBJ2-1; a weak D match, TRBD1 (6 bases). V was clipped by 4 bases and J by 5 bases, with 15 bases between them. The CDR3 runs to 15 residues. Germline values: CDR1 MNHEY, CDR2 SVGAGI. CDR3 bases: TGTGCCAGCAGTTCAGTCCAGGGGCGAAACAATGAGCAGTTCTTC. Amino acids: CASSSVQGRNNEQFF.

V usage is TRBV6-5 and J usage is TRBJ1-5; 12 bases are shared with TRBD1. The V gene end was trimmed by 6 bases and the J gene end by 7 bases; junction bases not matched to a gene: 7. CDR3 length: 15 amino acids. Germline CDR1 reads MNHEY; CDR2 reads SVGAGI. Here the CDR3 reads CASRGGQGAIQPQHF. The CDR3 DNA reads as TGTGCCAGCAGGGGGGGACAGGGGGCGATCCAGCCCCAGCATTTT.

This clone occurred a few times. V is TRBV4-1 and J is TRBJ2-1; possible D gene TRBD2, 6 bases. This CDR3 has 17 amino acids. Germline CDR1 and CDR2: MGHRA and YSYEKL. Trimming left V 2 bases short and J 9 bases short, with 23 bases between. This CDR3 is CASSQRISRGPIREQFF. CDR3 DNA sequence: TGCGCCAGCAGCCAAAGGATTTCGCGGGGCCCCATACGTGAGCAGTTCTTC.

The chain is built from TRBV4-3 and TRBJ2-1, with a possible D match to TRBD2 (6 bases). CDR3 length: 14 residues. Trimming pared 0 bases from V and 8 bases from J, leaving 11 bases between. Per the germline V gene, CDR1 is LGHNA and CDR2 is YSLEER. The CDR3 bases are TGCGCCAGCAGCCAAGATGCGGGGCAGGATGAGCAGTTCTTC. It yields the protein CASSQDAGQDEQFF.

This clone was counted once. The V gene is TRBV7-9, the J gene TRBJ1-6; D not certain. V was pared by 3 bases and J by 8 bases, with 5 bases between. The CDR3 sequence is 12 residues long. Germline V lookup: CDR1 SEHNR, CDR2 FQNEAQ (reference sequence). CDR3: CASSFGDSPLHF. The CDR3 DNA reads TGTGCCAGCAGCTTCGGAGATTCACCCCTCCACTTT.

The chain recombines TRBV11-2 with TRBJ2-5, with D possibly TRBD2 on 6 matching bases. Trimming pared 5 bases from V and 5 bases from J, leaving 12 bases between. Germline assignment: CDR1 SGHAT and CDR2 FQNNGV. This CDR3 has 13 residues. The CDR3 sequence: CASSKRGMETQYF. The CDR3 bases are TGTGCCAGCAGCAAACGGGGGATGGAGACCCAGTACTTC.

The V call is TRBV6-5, the J call TRBJ1-2; 8 positions match TRBD1. J lost 7 bases, V lost 6 bases, and 10 bases had no gene match. CDR1 and CDR2 (germline): MNHEY, SVGAGI. There are 14 residues in the CDR3. The CDR3 loop reads CASRPSQGAGGYTF. The CDR3 bases are TGTGCCAGCAGACCATCCCAGGGGGCCGGTGGCTACACCTTC.

The chain carries TRBV5-4 and TRBJ1-6, with D possibly TRBD1 on 6 matching bases. Germline assignment: CDR1 SGHNT and CDR2 YYREEE (reference sequence). V was pared by 2 bases and J by 10 bases, with 10 bases between. The CDR3 is 13 amino acids. The CDR3 here is CASSFRGRSPLHF. The CDR3 DNA reads TGTGCCAGCAGCTTCAGGGGTAGGTCACCCCTCCACTTT. Variable domain in full (rest from reference TRBV5-4 and TRBJ1-6): ETGVTQSPTHLIKTRGQQVTLRCSSQSGHNTVSWYQQALGQGPQFIFQYYREEENGRGNFPPRFSGLQFPNYSSELNVNALELDDSALYLCASSFRGRSPLHFGNGTRLTVT.

In DNA, the CDR3 is TGTGCCAGCAGCCGGGACATTGGTCGTCAGCCCCAGCATTTT. As protein: CASSRDIGRQPQHF. The chain is built from TRBV6-5 and TRBJ1-5; D may be TRBD1 (6 bases). The ends were cut back, 6 bases at V and 6 bases at J, with 15 bases in the middle. CDR3 length equals 14 residues. The germline V gene encodes CDR1 MNHEY and CDR2 SVGAGI.